Listed below are T cell receptor beta chains from one sample, sequenced in a study of CD8 T cells in Susac syndrome. TCRdb used MiXCR to reprocess the immunoSEQ multiplex PCR reads, holding one entry per CDR3 protein. The table shows just over 150,000 distinct CDR3 sequences, with approximately 96% occurring only once. Sequencing was carried out using CD4+ T cells from PBMCs. All receptors derive from a human donor with Susac syndrome. Each CDR3 is given without its conserved first and last residue. Not all rows give a size; the values are once, few, many and, for expanded clones, a class.

cdr3_aa: ASGRYSYEQY; v_call: TRBV6-1; clone_size: -
cdr3_aa: SALRYRGYTEAF; v_call: TRBV20-1; clone_size: -
cdr3_aa: SVDLGGDEQY; v_call: TRBV29-1; clone_size: -
cdr3_aa: SVAPGGGSYNEQF; v_call: TRBV29-1; clone_size: -
cdr3_aa: ASGSPSGEKLF; v_call: TRBV12-5; clone_size: -
cdr3_aa: ASSQENVLSYEQY; v_call: TRBV3-1; clone_size: -
cdr3_aa: ATHGSGANVLT; v_call: TRBV27; clone_size: -
cdr3_aa: SVWTGSETQY; v_call: TRBV29-1; clone_size: -
cdr3_aa: SVGARGGELF; v_call: TRBV29-1; clone_size: -
cdr3_aa: ASSLEDGDTQY; v_call: TRBV4-2; clone_size: -
cdr3_aa: ASSQPQH; v_call: TRBV7-2; clone_size: -
cdr3_aa: ASAIGGKNTEAF; v_call: TRBV18; clone_size: once
cdr3_aa: ASSQAGQLPNQPQH; v_call: TRBV3-1; clone_size: -
cdr3_aa: ASSPHENTEAF; v_call: TRBV28; clone_size: -
cdr3_aa: SVGTGQGETQY; v_call: TRBV29-1; clone_size: -
cdr3_aa: ASSIGGGGPYNEQF; v_call: TRBV19; clone_size: -
cdr3_aa: ASSQGLAGGRTDTQY; v_call: TRBV3-1; clone_size: -
cdr3_aa: ASRQDGTDTQY; v_call: TRBV6-6; clone_size: -
cdr3_aa: ASGVLRGAETQY; v_call: TRBV12-5; clone_size: -
cdr3_aa: ASSPGTGVGAF; v_call: TRBV7-3; clone_size: -
cdr3_aa: SATFSGGAYNEQF; v_call: TRBV20-1; clone_size: once
cdr3_aa: ASSFWDRAPKETQY; v_call: TRBV5-6; clone_size: -